A selection of T cell receptor beta chains follows, all from one sample in a study of vaccination and CD4 T cells after COVID-19. Each CDR3 protein is one row after TCRdb ran MiXCR on the PCR reads. The repertoire holds over 15,000 distinct CDR3 sequences, with 40% to 65% as singletons. Their antigen targets remain unknown. The sequencing used CD4+ T cells from blood, cultured in vitro, collected about 7 months after SARS-CoV-2 vaccination. These receptors all stem from a human donor who had recovered from COVID-19. Both conserved end residues are part of each CDR3. The order of the fields is V gene, J gene, D gene, clone size, CDR3 protein, CDR3 DNA. A D gene is named only where the DNA matches it firmly. Clone size is stated in some rows and not others, as once, few, many or a class when expanded.

v_call: TRBV7-9; j_call: TRBJ2-5; d_call: NA; clone_size: few; cdr3_aa: CASIPVGGETQYF; cdr3_nt: TGTGCCAGCATCCCTGTGGGCGGCGAGACCCAGTACTTC
v_call: TRBV7-9; j_call: TRBJ2-3; d_call: TRBD2; clone_size: NA; cdr3_aa: CASSFLAGPSTDTQYF; cdr3_nt: TGTGCCAGCAGCTTCTTAGCGGGACCTAGCACAGATACGCAGTATTTT
v_call: TRBV6-2/TRBV6-3; j_call: TRBJ1-5; d_call: NA; clone_size: NA; cdr3_aa: CASSYFKGNWNQPQHF; cdr3_nt: TGTGCCAGCAGTTACTTTAAGGGGAATTGGAATCAGCCCCAGCATTTT
v_call: TRBV20-1; j_call: TRBJ2-2; d_call: NA; clone_size: few; cdr3_aa: CSARDPAADTGELFF; cdr3_nt: TGCAGTGCTAGGGACCCGGCCGCGGACACCGGGGAGCTGTTTTTT
v_call: TRBV7-2; j_call: TRBJ2-7; d_call: TRBD2; clone_size: NA; cdr3_aa: CASSLGGTSGEQYF; cdr3_nt: TGTGCCAGCAGCTTAGGTGGGACTAGCGGTGAGCAGTACTTC
v_call: TRBV20-1; j_call: TRBJ2-1; d_call: TRBD2; clone_size: NA; cdr3_aa: CSASPLGGRPRLDLYNEQFF; cdr3_nt: TGCAGTGCTAGTCCCCTCGGCGGGAGGCCAAGACTTGATCTCTACAATGAGCAGTTCTTC
v_call: TRBV5-4; j_call: TRBJ2-5; d_call: NA; clone_size: NA; cdr3_aa: CASPVQLIQETQYF; cdr3_nt: TGTGCCAGCCCGGTGCAGTTAATACAAGAGACCCAGTACTTC
v_call: TRBV4-1; j_call: TRBJ2-7; d_call: NA; clone_size: NA; cdr3_aa: CASSRSATDVYEQYF; cdr3_nt: TGCGCCAGCAGCCGAAGTGCGACAGATGTCTACGAGCAGTACTTC
v_call: TRBV7-2; j_call: TRBJ1-6; d_call: NA; clone_size: NA; cdr3_aa: CASSPQGFIENSPLHF; cdr3_nt: TGTGCCAGCAGCCCCCAGGGGTTTATTGAAAATTCACCCCTCCACTTT
v_call: TRBV20-1; j_call: TRBJ2-3; d_call: NA; clone_size: few; cdr3_aa: CSAFGTSTDTQYF; cdr3_nt: TGCAGTGCGTTTGGGACTAGCACAGATACGCAGTATTTT
v_call: TRBV5-1; j_call: TRBJ2-5; d_call: TRBD1; clone_size: NA; cdr3_aa: CASSPGQSQETQYF; cdr3_nt: TGCGCCAGCAGCCCGGGACAGAGCCAAGAGACCCAGTACTTC
v_call: TRBV25-1; j_call: TRBJ1-1; d_call: TRBD1; clone_size: NA; cdr3_aa: CASSSLRTGNTEAFF; cdr3_nt: TGTGCCAGCAGCAGCCTAAGGACAGGGAACACTGAAGCTTTCTTT
v_call: TRBV19; j_call: TRBJ1-5; d_call: NA; clone_size: NA; cdr3_aa: CASSISPSLTGFTQPQHF; cdr3_nt: TGTGCCAGTAGTATCTCCCCCTCCCTGACAGGTTTTACTCAGCCCCAGCATTTT
v_call: TRBV10-3; j_call: TRBJ2-1; d_call: NA; clone_size: medium-sized; cdr3_aa: CAIRGYNEQFF; cdr3_nt: TGTGCCATCCGAGGGTACAATGAGCAGTTCTTC
v_call: TRBV10-3; j_call: TRBJ1-1; d_call: NA; clone_size: few; cdr3_aa: CATGPAPGLRNTEAFF; cdr3_nt: TGTGCCACCGGGCCGGCCCCGGGACTCAGGAACACTGAAGCTTTCTTT
v_call: TRBV6-5; j_call: TRBJ2-7; d_call: TRBD2; clone_size: NA; cdr3_aa: CASSYSGLAEGREQYF; cdr3_nt: TGTGCCAGCAGTTACTCGGGGCTAGCGGAAGGAAGGGAGCAGTACTTC
v_call: TRBV20-1; j_call: TRBJ2-3; d_call: NA; clone_size: NA; cdr3_aa: CSARSTRGPTDTQYF; cdr3_nt: TGCAGTGCTAGATCGACTAGAGGTCCCACAGATACGCAGTATTTT
v_call: TRBV5-8; j_call: TRBJ1-5; d_call: NA; clone_size: NA; cdr3_aa: CASSLWTGGNQPQHF; cdr3_nt: TGTGCCAGCAGCTTGTGGACGGGCGGCAATCAGCCCCAGCATTTT
v_call: TRBV20-1; j_call: TRBJ2-7; d_call: TRBD2; clone_size: NA; cdr3_aa: CSAILAGRSYEQYF; cdr3_nt: TGCAGTGCCATTTTAGCGGGACGCTCCTACGAGCAGTACTTC
v_call: TRBV4-1; j_call: TRBJ1-5; d_call: NA; clone_size: NA; cdr3_aa: CASSQGRGGNQPQHF; cdr3_nt: TGCGCCAGCAGCCAAGGGCGAGGGGGCAATCAGCCCCAGCATTTT
v_call: TRBV7-3; j_call: TRBJ2-3; d_call: NA; clone_size: few; cdr3_aa: CASSSGGGTDTQYF; cdr3_nt: TGTGCCAGCAGCTCGGGTGGGGGCACAGATACGCAGTATTTT
v_call: TRBV20-1; j_call: TRBJ1-1; d_call: TRBD1; clone_size: few; cdr3_aa: CSASRQGQPEAFF; cdr3_nt: TGCAGTGCTAGTAGACAGGGGCAGCCTGAAGCTTTCTTT
v_call: TRBV5-8; j_call: TRBJ1-5; d_call: NA; clone_size: NA; cdr3_aa: CASSSGMSHSQPQHF; cdr3_nt: TGTGCCAGCAGTTCGGGGATGTCACATTCTCAGCCCCAGCATTTT
v_call: TRBV15; j_call: TRBJ2-1; d_call: NA; clone_size: few; cdr3_aa: CATSMPRDGPNEQFF; cdr3_nt: TGTGCCACCAGCATGCCCCGCGACGGGCCTAATGAGCAGTTCTTC
v_call: TRBV24-1; j_call: TRBJ1-5; d_call: NA; clone_size: NA; cdr3_aa: CATSDSGQPQHF; cdr3_nt: TGTGCCACCAGTGATTCTGGACAGCCCCAGCATTTT
v_call: TRBV6-1; j_call: TRBJ2-5; d_call: TRBD2; clone_size: NA; cdr3_aa: CASSRLAGGLETQYF; cdr3_nt: TGTGCCAGCAGCCGACTAGCGGGAGGGTTGGAGACCCAGTACTTC
v_call: TRBV20-1; j_call: TRBJ2-7; d_call: NA; clone_size: NA; cdr3_aa: CSAKDGLGGYEQYF; cdr3_nt: TGCAGTGCCAAAGACGGACTAGGGGGCTACGAGCAGTACTTC
v_call: TRBV6-4; j_call: TRBJ1-6; d_call: NA; clone_size: NA; cdr3_aa: CASAPGHGSDSPLHF; cdr3_nt: TGTGCCAGCGCACCGGGACATGGAAGCGATTCACCCCTCCACTTT
v_call: TRBV30; j_call: TRBJ1-5; d_call: TRBD1; clone_size: NA; cdr3_aa: CAWSVAGGQFDQPQHF; cdr3_nt: TGTGCCTGGAGTGTGGCAGGGGGGCAATTCGATCAGCCCCAGCATTTT
v_call: TRBV5-4; j_call: TRBJ1-1; d_call: NA; clone_size: few; cdr3_aa: CASSFQQGWGDTEAFF; cdr3_nt: TGTGCCAGCAGCTTCCAGCAGGGTTGGGGGGACACTGAAGCTTTCTTT
v_call: TRBV4-3; j_call: TRBJ2-2; d_call: TRBD2; clone_size: NA; cdr3_aa: CASRDTSEGELFF; cdr3_nt: TGCGCCAGCAGGGACACTAGCGAAGGGGAGCTGTTTTTT
v_call: TRBV7-2; j_call: TRBJ2-7; d_call: NA; clone_size: NA; cdr3_aa: CASSPSLGSITYYEQYF; cdr3_nt: TGTGCCAGCAGCCCCAGTCTAGGCAGCATAACCTACTACGAGCAGTACTTC
v_call: TRBV20-1; j_call: TRBJ2-2; d_call: NA; clone_size: NA; cdr3_aa: CSARGQPNTGELFF; cdr3_nt: TGCAGTGCTAGAGGCCAGCCGAACACCGGGGAGCTGTTTTTT
v_call: TRBV2; j_call: TRBJ2-7; d_call: NA; clone_size: NA; cdr3_aa: CARTDGRSYEQYF; cdr3_nt: TGTGCCAGGACGGACGGCCGCTCCTACGAGCAGTACTTC
v_call: TRBV7-9; j_call: TRBJ1-3; d_call: TRBD1; clone_size: NA; cdr3_aa: CASSSRTGGDTIYF; cdr3_nt: TGTGCCAGCAGCTCGCGGACAGGGGGAGACACCATATATTTT
v_call: TRBV10-3; j_call: TRBJ2-3; d_call: NA; clone_size: NA; cdr3_aa: CAISAGRRYTDTQYF; cdr3_nt: TGTGCCATCAGTGCCGGAAGACGGTACACAGATACGCAGTATTTT
v_call: TRBV7-2; j_call: TRBJ2-7; d_call: TRBD2; clone_size: NA; cdr3_aa: CASSRTSGRAYEQYF; cdr3_nt: TGTGCCAGCAGCCGGACTAGCGGGAGGGCCTACGAGCAGTACTTC
v_call: TRBV12-3/TRBV12-4; j_call: TRBJ1-2; d_call: NA; clone_size: NA; cdr3_aa: CASRQEHYGYTF; cdr3_nt: TGTGCCAGCAGGCAGGAACACTATGGCTACACCTTC
v_call: TRBV6-5; j_call: TRBJ1-2; d_call: TRBD1; clone_size: once; cdr3_aa: CASTYRGRGGYTF; cdr3_nt: TGTGCCAGCACTTACAGGGGGCGCGGAGGCTACACCTTC
v_call: TRBV4-1; j_call: TRBJ2-1; d_call: TRBD2; clone_size: few; cdr3_aa: CASSQAGLAASYNEQFF; cdr3_nt: TGCGCCAGCAGCCAAGCAGGACTAGCGGCCTCCTACAATGAGCAGTTCTTC
v_call: TRBV19; j_call: TRBJ2-1; d_call: TRBD1; clone_size: few; cdr3_aa: CASSWGQVGDEQFF; cdr3_nt: TGTGCCAGTAGCTGGGGACAGGTGGGCGATGAGCAGTTCTTC
v_call: TRBV7-9; j_call: TRBJ2-7; d_call: TRBD2; clone_size: NA; cdr3_aa: CASSLAGGSGNYEQYF; cdr3_nt: TGTGCCAGCAGCTTAGCGGGAGGTAGCGGGAACTACGAGCAGTACTTC
v_call: TRBV2; j_call: TRBJ1-6; d_call: NA; clone_size: NA; cdr3_aa: CASTPGGWSPLHF; cdr3_nt: TGTGCCAGCACACCCGGGGGTTGGTCACCCCTCCACTTT
v_call: TRBV6-1; j_call: TRBJ2-2; d_call: NA; clone_size: few; cdr3_aa: CASREGANTGELFF; cdr3_nt: TGTGCCAGCCGCGAGGGGGCGAACACCGGGGAGCTGTTTTTT
v_call: TRBV15; j_call: TRBJ2-5; d_call: NA; clone_size: NA; cdr3_aa: CATSRDNRQETQYF; cdr3_nt: TGTGCCACCAGCAGAGATAACAGGCAAGAGACCCAGTACTTC
v_call: TRBV15; j_call: TRBJ1-5; d_call: NA; clone_size: few; cdr3_aa: CATSRGTGGNQPQHF; cdr3_nt: TGTGCCACCAGCAGAGGTACCGGGGGCAATCAGCCCCAGCATTTT
v_call: TRBV19; j_call: TRBJ2-1; d_call: TRBD2; clone_size: NA; cdr3_aa: CASSIRLAGNNEQFF; cdr3_nt: TGTGCCAGTAGTATCCGACTAGCGGGTAACAATGAGCAGTTCTTC
v_call: TRBV2; j_call: TRBJ2-5; d_call: TRBD2; clone_size: NA; cdr3_aa: CASSEQASGGAETQYF; cdr3_nt: TGTGCCAGCAGTGAACAGGCTAGCGGGGGGGCTGAGACCCAGTACTTC
v_call: TRBV2; j_call: TRBJ1-1; d_call: NA; clone_size: NA; cdr3_aa: CASRGSPNTEAFF; cdr3_nt: TGTGCCAGCAGGGGATCCCCGAACACTGAAGCTTTCTTT
v_call: TRBV7-9; j_call: TRBJ2-1; d_call: NA; clone_size: few; cdr3_aa: CASSLQLRTVSYNEQFF; cdr3_nt: TGTGCCAGCAGCTTACAGTTAAGGACAGTTTCCTACAATGAGCAGTTCTTC
v_call: TRBV12-3/TRBV12-4; j_call: TRBJ2-5; d_call: TRBD1; clone_size: few; cdr3_aa: CASRLGGVETQYF; cdr3_nt: TGTGCCAGCAGACTAGGGGGCGTTGAGACCCAGTACTTC
v_call: TRBV20-1; j_call: TRBJ1-2; d_call: NA; clone_size: few; cdr3_aa: CSAREWGNAGYTF; cdr3_nt: TGCAGTGCTAGAGAATGGGGGAACGCAGGCTACACCTTC
v_call: TRBV7-9; j_call: TRBJ1-1; d_call: NA; clone_size: NA; cdr3_aa: CAYKGREDTEAFF; cdr3_nt: TGTGCCTATAAGGGGCGGGAGGACACTGAAGCTTTCTTT